A single sample gave rise to the 29 T cell receptor beta chains below, sequenced in a study of blood T cell repertoires in COVID-19. The assay was immunoSEQ multiplex PCR, and TCRdb's table has in-frame clones only and misses some. The table lists approximately 300,000 clones, 85% of them singletons. The sample taken for sequencing was PBMCs or T cells enriched from blood (not recorded which). These receptors were obtained from a woman aged 25-40 years who had been exposed to COVID-19.

The CDR3: CASSLGLAGGNEQFF. As DNA, the CDR3 is TGTGCCAGCAGTCTAGGACTAGCGGGAGGGAATGAGCAGTTCTTC. The chain couples TRBV2 to TRBJ2-1; 15 bases align to TRBD2. After removal of 5 bases from V and 7 bases from J, the junction contained 3 bases not matched to a gene. The CDR3 totals 15 residues. Germline-derived CDR1 and CDR2 are SNHLY and FYNNEI.

This chain links TRBV28 with TRBJ1-2, with 9 bases aligning to TRBD1. The CDR3 covers 14 residues. Germline CDR1 and CDR2: MDHEN and SYDVKM. J gave up 7 bases and V 5 bases, and 8 bases lay outside the gene matches. The CDR3 loop is CASSTPDRGFGYTF. The CDR3 nucleotides read TGTGCCAGCAGTACTCCCGACAGGGGGTTTGGCTACACCTTC.

The chain employs TRBV4-2 and TRBJ2-5; 9 nucleotides agree with TRBD2. With 4 bases clipped from V and 3 bases from J, the junction kept 12 bases outside the gene matches. The CDR3 covers 17 residues. The germline V gene has CDR1 LGHNA and CDR2 YNFKEQ. The CDR3 here is CASSLLRASGNKETQYF. Written as DNA, the CDR3 is TGTGCCAGCAGCCTGCTTCGGGCTAGCGGGAATAAAGAGACCCAGTACTTC.

This chain uses TRBV24-1 with TRBJ2-5; D perhaps matches TRBD1 (5 bases). Trimming removed 1 base from V and 0 bases from J, with 8 bases in between. The CDR3 has 15 residues. The germline CDR1 and CDR2 sequences are KGHDR and SFDVKD. CDR3 loop: CATSDLRGHQETQYF. CDR3 DNA: TGTGCCACCAGTGATTTAAGGGGTCACCAAGAGACCCAGTACTTC.

The chain joins TRBV5-4 to TRBJ1-2; D is uncertain. This CDR3 has 14 residues. From germline, CDR1 is SGHNT and CDR2 YYREEE (reference sequence). Trimming stripped 3 bases from V and 4 bases from J, with 13 bases between. The CDR3 region is CASSSQSIAYGYTF. The CDR3 DNA sequence: TGTGCCAGCAGCTCACAATCGATTGCCTATGGCTACACCTTC.

The V and J genes are TRBV15 and TRBJ2-3, with a weak D call TRBD2 (6 bases). The CDR3 consists of 15 residues. Per germline, CDR1 LNHNV and CDR2 YYDKDF (reference sequence). The ends were cut back, 6 bases at V and 4 bases at J, with 17 bases in the middle. In DNA form, the CDR3 reads TGTGCCACCAGTTCCCGGACTATTGCTGCAGATACGCAGTATTTT. This gives the protein CATSSRTIAADTQYF.

This chain joins TRBV7-9 and TRBJ1-3; 8 bases fit TRBD1. Germline values: CDR1 SEHNR, CDR2 FQNEAQ (reference sequence). This CDR3 has 13 residues. V lost 9 bases, J lost 2 bases, and 3 bases stayed unmatched. The CDR3 sequence is CASGTGPGNTIYF. In nucleotides, the CDR3 is TGTGCCAGTGGGACAGGCCCTGGAAACACCATATATTTT.

The rearrangement links TRBV11-2 to TRBJ1-2; TRBD1 matches at 8 bases. Germline V gene lookup returns CDR1 SGHAT and CDR2 FQNNGV. The J segment lost 4 bases and the V segment lost 5 bases, leaving 6 bases of the junction unmatched. The CDR3 length is 14 residues. The CDR3 loop reads CASSPDGTGYGYTF. CDR3 DNA sequence: TGTGCCAGCAGCCCCGATGGGACAGGCTATGGCTACACCTTC.

This clone was seen just once. The chain links TRBV3-1 (or the pseudogene TRBV3-2) to TRBJ2-1; 11 positions match TRBD2. CDR1 is LGHDT and CDR2 is YNNKEL in the germline V gene (reference sequence). After removal of 1 base from V and 8 bases from J, the junction contained 4 bases not matched to a gene. This CDR3 is built from 15 residues. The CDR3 region is CASSQVGTSGDEQFF. For the CDR3, the DNA is TGTGCCAGCAGCCAAGTTGGGACTAGCGGTGATGAGCAGTTCTTC.

The chain carries TRBV2 and TRBJ1-3; no definite D call. Germline values: CDR1 SNHLY, CDR2 FYNNEI. Trimming removed 7 bases at V and 4 bases at J, with 14 bases between. The CDR3 is made up of 14 amino acids. The CDR3 loop reads CASTDIGSGNTIYF. The DNA for the CDR3 is TGTGCCAGCACCGACATCGGCTCCGGAAACACCATATATTTT.

This rearrangement joins TRBV6-5 to TRBJ2-2; possible D gene TRBD2, 6 bases. V gave up 6 bases and J gave up 0 bases, with 8 bases separating them. The CDR3 has 14 residues. Germline V gene lookup returns CDR1 MNHEY and CDR2 SVGAGI. CDR3 region: CASRAGPNTGELFF. CDR3 sequence (DNA): TGTGCCAGCAGGGCGGGGCCGAACACCGGGGAGCTGTTTTTT.

The chain uses TRBV19 and TRBJ2-1; 7 bases line up with TRBD1. V trimming: 5 bases; J trimming: 7 bases; junction bases outside the gene matches: 5. Germline values: CDR1 LNHDA, CDR2 SQIVND (reference sequence). This CDR3 is built from 13 residues. For the CDR3, the DNA is TGTGCCAGTAGTGCACAGGGGCGAAATGAGCAGTTCTTC. This sequence encodes CASSAQGRNEQFF.

The rearrangement uses TRBV27 and TRBJ2-7; 9 positions agree with TRBD2. Trimming removed 3 bases from V and 2 bases from J; junction bases left unmatched: 5. The CDR3 contains 15 residues. CDR1 and CDR2 (germline): MNHEY, SMNVEV (reference sequence). The CDR3 reads CASSFGIAGAYEQYF. CDR3 nucleotide sequence: TGTGCCAGCAGTTTCGGAATAGCGGGAGCCTACGAGCAGTACTTC.

This chain links TRBV5-1 with TRBJ2-1; no firm D call. Germline V CDR1 and CDR2: SGHRS, YFSETQ. This CDR3 spans 13 amino acids. V lost 0 bases, J lost 9 bases, and 10 bases lay in between. CDR3 coding DNA: TGCGCCAGCAGCTTGGACTCCTCCCGTGAGCAGTTCTTC. Protein sequence: CASSLDSSREQFF.

The chain joins TRBV3-1 (or the pseudogene TRBV3-2) to TRBJ2-5, with unresolved D. The germline V gene has CDR1 LGHDT and CDR2 YNNKEL (reference sequence). The length of the CDR3 is 14 residues. With 0 bases removed from V and 5 bases from J, the gap between germline ends came to 10 bases. The CDR3 loop reads CASSQDTTRETQYF. In nucleotides, the CDR3 is TGTGCCAGCAGCCAAGACACTACTCGGGAGACCCAGTACTTC.

This rearrangement joins TRBV23-1 to TRBJ2-2; 7 bases align to TRBD1. TRBV23-1 is labeled an ORF, and its function is uncertain. The CDR3 is 19 residues long. V trimming: 6 bases; J trimming: 6 bases; junction bases outside the gene matches: 22. CDR3: CASRTPGQKVTELSGELFF. Written as DNA, the CDR3 is TGCGCCAGCAGGACACCGGGACAGAAGGTTACAGAACTCTCCGGGGAGCTGTTTTTT.

This clone was observed a few times. The rearrangement links TRBV3-1 (or the pseudogene TRBV3-2) to TRBJ2-2, with 9 bases lining up with TRBD2. CDR1 and CDR2 from the germline V gene are LGHDT and YNNKEL (reference sequence). Trimming took 0 bases from V and 3 from J; bases not matched to a gene: 8. This CDR3 has 18 residues. The CDR3: CASSQDRVAGAYTGELFF. The CDR3 DNA reads TGTGCCAGCAGCCAAGATCGGGTAGCGGGGGCCTACACCGGGGAGCTGTTTTTT.

This chain joins TRBV15 and TRBJ2-3, with D perhaps TRBD2 (6 bases). The CDR3 spans 15 residues. The V end lost 4 bases, the J end lost 4 bases, and 15 bases lay between the germline ends. Per germline, CDR1 LNHNV and CDR2 YYDKDF (reference sequence). The CDR3 DNA is TGTGCCACCAGCATGGGTGTGGGCGGGGCAGATACGCAGTATTTT. It is translated as CATSMGVGGADTQYF.

This clone was observed once. The V gene is TRBV19, the J gene TRBJ1-5; D call uncertain. V gave up 7 bases and J gave up 6 bases, with 10 bases separating them. This CDR3 has 12 amino acids. Per the germline V gene, CDR1 is LNHDA and CDR2 is SQIVND (reference sequence). This CDR3 reads CASTKLGQPQHF. CDR3 nucleotide sequence: TGTGCCAGTACTAAACTAGGTCAGCCCCAGCATTTT.

V and J are TRBV5-4 and TRBJ1-2; possible D gene TRBD1, 5 bases. The CDR3 extends over 14 amino acids. V lost 7 bases and J 2 bases, leaving 15 bases between the germline ends. Per germline, CDR1 SGHNT and CDR2 YYREEE (reference sequence). The CDR3 sequence: CASGLPGQNYGYTF. The CDR3 DNA is TGTGCCAGCGGTCTCCCAGGGCAGAACTATGGCTACACCTTC.

The chain employs TRBV28 and TRBJ2-2; 10 nucleotides agree with TRBD2. From germline, CDR1 is MDHEN and CDR2 SYDVKM. The length of the CDR3 is 16 residues. The J segment lost 5 bases and the V segment lost 2 bases, leaving 5 bases of the junction unmatched. The CDR3 bases are TGTGCCAGCAGTTTACTAGCGGGAGTGTTGACCGGGGAGCTGTTTTTT. The encoded protein is CASSLLAGVLTGELFF.

The V and J genes are TRBV28 and TRBJ1-6; D may be TRBD1 (5 bases). The CDR3 is made up of 15 amino acids. Germline V gene sequence: CDR1 MDHEN, CDR2 SYDVKM. The V end was cut by 1 base, the J end by 4 bases, with 8 bases between. CDR3: CASSLFRAYNSPLHF. The CDR3 coding sequence is TGTGCCAGCAGTTTATTCAGGGCGTATAATTCACCCCTCCACTTT.

The count of this clone is one. This chain joins TRBV4-1 and TRBJ2-3, with no clear D. The CDR3 contains 12 residues. Trimming stripped 0 bases from V and 10 bases from J, with 8 bases between. The germline V gene encodes CDR1 MGHRA and CDR2 YSYEKL. CDR3 in amino acids: CASSQERNAQYF. The CDR3 DNA sequence: TGCGCCAGCAGCCAAGAGCGTAATGCGCAGTATTTT.

V usage is TRBV2 and J usage is TRBJ2-5; TRBD2 matches at 10 bases. The CDR3 spans 16 residues. Germline assignment: CDR1 SNHLY and CDR2 FYNNEI. J lost 4 bases, V lost 9 bases, and 14 bases had no gene match. The CDR3 DNA reads as TGTGCCAGAGGGTCAGATAGCGGGAGGATTGGAGAGACCCAGTACTTC. It yields the protein CARGSDSGRIGETQYF. The full variable domain, in which reference TRBV2 and TRBJ2-5 provide the parts outside the CDR3, is EPEVTQTPSHQVTQMGQEVILRCVPISNHLYFYWYRQILGQKVEFLVSFYNNEISEKSEIFDDQFSVERPDGSNFTLKIRSTKLEDSAMYFCARGSDSGRIGETQYFGPGTRLLVL.

Only one count was recorded for this clone. V is TRBV7-2 and J is TRBJ1-1; D not certain. The CDR3 has 11 residues. Germline assignment: CDR1 SGHTA and CDR2 FQGNSA. Trimming cost V 5 bases and J 8 bases, with 9 bases left between them. The CDR3 spells CASSPRREAFF. The CDR3 DNA is TGTGCCAGCAGCCCAAGGAGGGAAGCTTTCTTT. Filled out from reference TRBV7-2 and TRBJ1-1, the complete variable domain reads GAGVSQSPSNKVTEKGKDVELRCDPISGHTALYWYRQSLGQGLEFLIYFQGNSAPDKSGLPSDRFSAERTGGSVSTLTIQRTQQEDSAVYLCASSPRREAFFGQGTRLTVV.

CDR3 protein: CASSEKFVGGGTEAFF. DNA of the CDR3: TGTGCCAGCAGTGAAAAGTTTGTTGGGGGAGGTACTGAAGCTTTCTTT. V gene TRBV6-1 combines with J gene TRBJ1-1, with a possible D match to TRBD1 (5 bases). V lost 2 bases and J lost 5, with 18 bases in between. The length of the CDR3 is 16 residues. Germline assignment: CDR1 MNHNS and CDR2 SASEGT.

This clone was seen only once. The chain links TRBV25-1 to TRBJ1-3; 7 bases map to TRBD1. J lost 8 bases, V lost 6 bases, and 10 bases had no gene match. Germline V gene data show CDR1 as MGHDK and CDR2 as SYGVNS. The CDR3 runs 14 residues. CDR3 loop: CASRSTGEAHTIYF. CDR3 nucleotide sequence: TGTGCCAGCAGGAGTACAGGGGAGGCGCACACCATATATTTT.

The rearrangement uses TRBV9 and TRBJ1-4; 9 positions match TRBD1. V was pared by 0 bases and J by 6 bases, with 9 bases of the junction left unmatched. CDR1 and CDR2 from the germline V gene are SGDLS and YYNGEE. This CDR3 spans 17 amino acids. CDR3 sequence reads: CASSVGVDRGWDEKLFF. The DNA for the CDR3 is TGTGCCAGCAGCGTAGGCGTGGACAGGGGTTGGGATGAAAAACTGTTTTTT. Full variable domain (rest looked up from reference TRBV9 and TRBJ1-4): DSGVTQTPKHLITATGQRVTLRCSPRSGDLSVYWYQQSLDQGLQFLIQYYNGEERAKGNILERFSAQQFPDLHSELNLSSLELGDSALYFCASSVGVDRGWDEKLFFGSGTQLSVL.

The chain is built from TRBV27 and TRBJ2-2; perhaps TRBD1 as D (6 bases). This CDR3 region has 15 residues. The germline gives CDR1 MNHEY, CDR2 SMNVEV (reference sequence). The V end lost 7 bases, the J end lost 0 bases, and 12 bases lay between the germline ends. For the CDR3, the DNA is TGTGCCAGCACCTGGACAGCTACGAACACCGGGGAGCTGTTTTTT. Translating gives CASTWTATNTGELFF.